One sample yielded the 9 T cell receptor beta chains listed below, sequenced in a study of cytomegalovirus exposure and HLA in healthy donors. With 60 Vbeta and 13 Jbeta primers, the PCR was carried out. Here immunoSEQ multiplex PCR was the method, and the copy in TCRdb shows in-frame clones only, minus some. Here the sample spans 13,000 to 15,000 clones, roughly 60% being singletons. Sequenced material: PBMCs. These TCRs come from a woman in her forties or fifties in good health and CMV-seropositive.

The J gene is TRBJ2-7, the V gene TRBV6-5; TRBD1 is a possible D gene (5 bases). The CDR3 has 14 residues. The V gene lost 5 bases and the J gene lost 1 base, with 12 bases spanning the gap. Per germline, CDR1 MNHEY and CDR2 SVGAGI. The CDR3 coding sequence is TGTGCCAGCAGTCAGACAGTAAATTCCTACGAGCAGTACTTC. It yields the protein CASSQTVNSYEQYF.

This chain uses TRBV30 with TRBJ2-7; D is perhaps TRBD1 (5 bases). Trimming took 0 bases from V and 3 from J, leaving 6 bases between them. Germline V CDR1 and CDR2: GTSNPN, SVGIG (reference sequence). CDR3 length: 12 residues. The CDR3 DNA is TGTGCCTGGAGTGTTGACAGCTACGAGCAGTACTTC. It is translated as CAWSVDSYEQYF.

This chain uses TRBV30 with TRBJ1-1; D gene ambiguous. V lost 3 bases and J lost 10, with 12 bases in between. This CDR3 has 11 residues. Germline V gene sequence: CDR1 GTSNPN, CDR2 SVGIG (reference sequence). The CDR3 spells CAWRLEGTAFF. The CDR3 nucleotides are TGTGCCTGGAGATTGGAGGGAACAGCTTTCTTT.

This clone has a single count. The rearrangement links TRBV6-4 to TRBJ2-1; 13 nucleotides match TRBD2. V was pared by 4 bases and J by 3 bases, with 0 bases of the junction left unmatched. Germline V gene data show CDR1 as MRHNA and CDR2 as SNTAGT. CDR3 length: 15 amino acids. CDR3 sequence: CASSGTSGSYNEQFF. CDR3 sequence (DNA): TGTGCCAGCAGTGGGACTAGCGGGAGCTACAATGAGCAGTTCTTC.

The chain is built from TRBV25-1 and TRBJ2-3; a possible D gene is TRBD2 (5 bases). CDR1 is MGHDK, CDR2 SYGVNS, per germline. V gave up 0 bases and J gave up 8 bases, with 9 bases separating them. There are 13 residues in the CDR3. CDR3 DNA: TGTGCCAGCAGTGAATATTTAGAGGGTACGCAGTATTTT. Amino acid sequence: CASSEYLEGTQYF.

The rearrangement uses TRBV13 and TRBJ2-1; D is possibly TRBD2 (6 bases). This CDR3 has 15 amino acids. Germline CDR1 reads PRHDT; CDR2 reads FYEKMQ (reference sequence). The V end lost 4 bases, the J end lost 6 bases, and 16 bases lay between the germline ends. The CDR3 nucleotides are TGTGCCAGCAGCTCTAGCGCTAGAGGAGGCAATGAGCAGTTCTTC. Protein: CASSSSARGGNEQFF.

The chain recombines TRBV9 with TRBJ2-1; 7 nucleotides agree with TRBD1. J gave up 3 bases and V 3 bases, and 6 bases lay outside the gene matches. Germline CDR1 SGDLS, CDR2 YYNGEE. This CDR3 comprises 15 residues. The CDR3 region is CASSAPTGFYNEQFF. The DNA of the CDR3 is TGTGCCAGCAGCGCTCCGACAGGGTTCTACAATGAGCAGTTCTTC. Using reference TRBV9 and TRBJ2-1 for the parts outside the CDR3, the full variable domain is DSGVTQTPKHLITATGQRVTLRCSPRSGDLSVYWYQQSLDQGLQFLIQYYNGEERAKGNILERFSAQQFPDLHSELNLSSLELGDSALYFCASSAPTGFYNEQFFGPGTRLTVL.

V gene TRBV6-5 combines with J gene TRBJ1-1; TRBD1 agrees at 9 bases. Germline CDR1 MNHEY, CDR2 SVGAGI. The CDR3 contains 12 residues. Trimming at V came to 6 bases and at J to 10 bases, leaving 6 bases not matched to a gene. The CDR3 protein is CASRQGASRAFF. The DNA of the CDR3 is TGTGCCAGCAGACAGGGGGCCTCGAGAGCTTTCTTT.

Points on this clone: Given the absence of the conserved phenylalanine or tryptophan at the CDR3 end, a read error is likely. The gene calls are TRBV29-1 and TRBJ2-3; 8 bases are a match to TRBD1. The CDR3 length is 12 residues. CDR1 is SQVTM, CDR2 ANQGSEA, per germline. V was clipped by 7 bases and J by 4 bases; unmatched bases: 4. The CDR3, as DNA: TGCAGCGGTGGACAGGGCTCAGATACGCAGTATGTT. Translated, it gives CSGGQGSDTQYV.